This passage covers 30 T cell receptor beta chains from one sample sequenced in a study of T cell repertoires in ileal Crohn's disease (dated by TCRdb to between 2018 and 2020). The sample's time point label, in plain terms: neoterminal ileum biopsy at postoperative endoscopy, about 6 months after surgery. The library relied on the immunoSEQ multiplex PCR assay. TCRdb retrieved this table from immuneACCESS and kept in-frame rearrangements only. Not all clones are present; in checked studies, unresolved V genes account for under half, and no reason is known for the remainder. The sample table records under 20,000 clones; about three quarters of these occur just once. The ten largest clones add up to about 4% of the sample. The sample consisted of ileal tissue. These receptors were taken from an adult with Crohn's disease.

V usage is TRBV19 and J usage is TRBJ2-7, with 7 bases aligning to TRBD1. Germline lookup yields CDR1 LNHDA and CDR2 SQIVND (reference sequence). The CDR3 loop spans 15 amino acids. After removal of 5 bases from V and 7 bases from J, the junction contained 14 bases not matched to a gene. The CDR3 DNA is TGTGCCAGTAGTGGCCGGGACAGCTTAATAGAGGAGCAGTACTTC. It encodes CASSGRDSLIEEQYF.

The chain combines TRBV4-2 with TRBJ2-1; 8 positions agree with TRBD2. Per the germline V gene, CDR1 is LGHNA and CDR2 is YNFKEQ. The CDR3 sequence is 17 residues long. Trimming cost V 2 bases and J 8 bases; bases outside gene matches: 14. The CDR3 sequence is CASSQLSGGQMEDEQFF. The CDR3 DNA reads TGTGCCAGCAGCCAACTCAGCGGGGGCCAAATGGAGGATGAGCAGTTCTTC.

This clone appeared a single time. The chain is built from TRBV4-1 and TRBJ2-3; TRBD2 is a possible D gene (5 bases). CDR3 length: 17 amino acids. CDR1 and CDR2 (germline): MGHRA, YSYEKL. Trimming removed 4 bases at V and 3 bases at J, with 20 bases between. CDR3 sequence: CASSPLGAATETDTQYF. The CDR3 DNA reads as TGCGCCAGCAGCCCTCTGGGAGCGGCCACAGAAACAGATACGCAGTATTTT.

The V call is TRBV6-4, the J call TRBJ1-1; possibly TRBD1 for D (5 bases). The germline V and J ends were trimmed by 3 bases and 8 bases, with 13 bases remaining between them. From germline, CDR1 is MRHNA and CDR2 SNTAGT. This CDR3 comprises 13 residues. CDR3: CASSERGGLEAFF. For the CDR3, the DNA is TGTGCCAGCAGTGAAAGGGGCGGATTAGAAGCTTTCTTT.

The rearrangement joins TRBV5-4 to TRBJ1-2; 8 nucleotides line up with TRBD1. The CDR3 contains 14 residues. Germline V gene sequence: CDR1 SGHNT, CDR2 YYREEE (reference sequence). V lost 3 bases, J lost 4 bases, and 5 bases stayed unmatched. Here the CDR3 reads CASSWDRFSYGYTF. CDR3 in DNA: TGTGCCAGCAGCTGGGACAGGTTTAGCTATGGCTACACCTTC.

The J gene is TRBJ2-5, the V gene TRBV5-6; D is undetermined. The V and J ends lost 3 bases and 1 base respectively, with 10 bases between them. Germline values: CDR1 SGHDT, CDR2 YYEEEE. The CDR3 extends over 14 amino acids. The CDR3 DNA follows: TGTGCCAGCAGCTCGGGTCTTGGCCAAGAGACCCAGTACTTC. This translates into CASSSGLGQETQYF.

The chain carries TRBV5-1 and TRBJ1-2; 10 nucleotides agree with TRBD1. The J segment lost 4 bases and the V segment lost 7 bases, leaving 7 bases of the junction unmatched. The CDR3 spans 14 residues. Germline V gene lookup returns CDR1 SGHRS and CDR2 YFSETQ. CDR3 DNA sequence: TGCGCCAGCGCGACGGGACAGGGGAGCTATGGCTACACCTTC. Translating gives CASATGQGSYGYTF.

The CDR3 DNA sequence: TGCAGCGCCGCGCGGGACAGGGTCGAATTAGCCAAAAACATTCAGTACTTC. It yields the protein CSAARDRVELAKNIQYF. V gene TRBV29-1 combines with J gene TRBJ2-4, with TRBD1 matching 9 bases. Losses at the gene ends were 7 bases for V and 0 bases for J; bases not matched to a gene: 13. The CDR3 sequence is 17 residues long. Germline lookup yields CDR1 SQVTM and CDR2 ANQGSEA. The variable domain in full, completed from reference TRBV29-1 and TRBJ2-4, reads SAVISQKPSRDICQRGTSLTIQCQVDSQVTMMFWYRQQPGQSLTLIATANQGSEATYESGFVIDKFPISRPNLTFSTLTVSNMSPEDSSIYLCSAARDRVELAKNIQYFGAGTRLSVL.

The rearrangement joins TRBV5-1 to TRBJ2-5; D is undetermined. Per the germline V gene, CDR1 is SGHRS and CDR2 is YFSETQ. The CDR3 runs to 12 residues. V lost 5 bases to trimming and J lost 3 bases, with 8 bases between them. This CDR3 reads CASRSGEETQYF. DNA for the CDR3: TGCGCCAGCAGATCTGGAGAAGAGACCCAGTACTTC.

The chain joins TRBV27 to TRBJ1-5; a possible D gene is TRBD1 (5 bases). Germline CDR1 is MNHEY and CDR2 is SMNVEV (reference sequence). The CDR3 contains 17 residues. V was shortened by 4 bases and J by 1 base, with 17 bases between the two germline ends. CDR3 sequence (DNA): TGTGCCAGCAGTTCTACGACCGGGGGGGGAAGCAATCAGCCCCAGCATTTT. This codes for CASSSTTGGGSNQPQHF.

The rearrangement joins TRBV10-3 to TRBJ2-7; D ambiguous. The V end lost 0 bases, the J end lost 0 bases, and 9 bases lay between the germline ends. From germline, CDR1 is ENHRY and CDR2 SYGVKD. This CDR3 region has 15 residues. The CDR3 sequence: CAISESVGSSYEQYF. The CDR3 DNA reads as TGTGCCATCAGTGAGTCAGTCGGTAGCTCCTACGAGCAGTACTTC.

This chain connects TRBV2 to TRBJ2-1; D gene ambiguous. Trimming stripped 9 bases from V and 9 bases from J, with 15 bases between. The CDR3 is 12 residues long. Per the germline V gene, CDR1 is SNHLY and CDR2 is FYNNEI. CDR3: CARSRRVGEQFF. The DNA for the CDR3 is TGTGCCAGATCTCGGAGAGTGGGTGAGCAGTTCTTC.

The rearrangement links TRBV5-4 to TRBJ2-5; 8 positions match TRBD2. Germline assignment: CDR1 SGHNT and CDR2 YYREEE (reference sequence). CDR3 size: 14 residues. V dropped 3 bases and J dropped 4; count of bases not matched to a gene: 5. CDR3 loop: CASSSPLAGETQYF. DNA of the CDR3: TGTGCCAGCAGCTCCCCCCTAGCGGGAGAGACCCAGTACTTC.

The chain combines TRBV4-1 with TRBJ1-2, with TRBD1 matching 10 bases. The CDR3 extends over 15 amino acids. V lost 3 bases to trimming and J lost 6 bases; unmatched junction nucleotides: 7. CDR1 and CDR2 (germline): MGHRA, YSYEKL. The CDR3 DNA is TGCGCCAGCAGCCAGGAAACCGGGACAGGGGATGGCTACACCTTC. This sequence encodes CASSQETGTGDGYTF.

V gene TRBV5-1 combines with J gene TRBJ2-5; TRBD2 matches 8 bases. Per germline, CDR1 SGHRS and CDR2 YFSETQ. The CDR3 is 16 amino acids. The junction had 10 bases not matched to a gene; V was cut back by 4 bases and J by 2 bases. CDR3 DNA sequence: TGCGCCAGCAGCACGCCACAGGCGGGAGGACAAGAGACCCAGTACTTC. This codes for CASSTPQAGGQETQYF.

This sequence joins TRBV23-1 and TRBJ1-5; D unresolved. TRBV23-1 belongs to the ORF category, with a function that is uncertain. The CDR3 length is 16 residues. V was shortened by 0 bases and J by 6 bases, with 15 bases between the two germline ends. The CDR3 bases are TGCGCCAGCAGTCAATCGTTCCGGATAGCAACTCAGCCCCAGCATTTT. Translating it yields CASSQSFRIATQPQHF.

This chain joins TRBV29-1 and TRBJ2-1; 13 nucleotides match TRBD2. CDR1 and CDR2 (germline): SQVTM, ANQGSEA. Losses at the gene ends were 5 bases for V and 3 bases for J; bases not matched to a gene: 1. The CDR3 totals 14 residues. CDR3 in amino acids: CSVRTSGSYNEQFF. CDR3 coding DNA: TGCAGCGTTAGGACTAGCGGGAGCTACAATGAGCAGTTCTTC.

This clone was counted only a few times. CDR3 sequence (DNA): TGTGCCAGTAGTATAAGGACAGGGGCTATAGCCCAGAACACTGAAGCTTTCTTT. This translates into CASSIRTGAIAQNTEAFF. The chain employs TRBV19 and TRBJ1-1, with 9 bases identical to TRBD1. V shed 2 bases and J 1 base; nucleotides not matched to a gene: 11. Germline V lookup: CDR1 LNHDA, CDR2 SQIVND (reference sequence). The CDR3 is made up of 18 amino acids.

The chain couples TRBV18 to TRBJ2-4; 9 bases are shared with TRBD1. This CDR3 region has 16 residues. Germline V gene lookup returns CDR1 KGHSH and CDR2 LQKENI. With V trimmed by 3 bases and J by 3 bases, 6 bases remained unmatched. The CDR3 DNA is TGTGCCAGCTCACCCGGGACAGGGATTTTCAAAAACATTCAGTACTTC. This codes for CASSPGTGIFKNIQYF.

The chain couples TRBV29-1 to TRBJ1-4, with D unresolved. Trimming took off 4 bases at V and 3 bases at J, with 12 bases between the two ends. Germline assignment: CDR1 SQVTM and CDR2 ANQGSEA. The CDR3 loop spans 14 amino acids. The CDR3 bases are TGCAGCGTTGGAAAGACGGCGGCTAATGAAAAACTGTTTTTT. This encodes CSVGKTAANEKLFF.

The chain links TRBV5-6 to TRBJ1-1, with D possibly matching TRBD1 (5 bases). V was trimmed by 2 bases and J by 4 bases, leaving 15 bases between them. The CDR3 has 15 amino acids. CDR1 and CDR2 (germline): SGHDT, YYEEEE. CDR3 sequence reads: CASSFQGIMSTEAFF. The CDR3 DNA reads TGTGCCAGCAGCTTCCAGGGTATCATGAGCACTGAAGCTTTCTTT.

The CDR3 sequence is CASSFPGGPGTSTGELFF. The DNA for the CDR3 is TGTGCCAGCAGCTTCCCCGGGGGGCCCGGGACTAGCACCGGGGAGCTGTTTTTT. The chain carries TRBV7-9 and TRBJ2-2; TRBD2 matches at 8 bases. With V trimmed by 3 bases and J by 4 bases, 13 bases remained unmatched. The germline V gene has CDR1 SEHNR and CDR2 FQNEAQ (reference sequence). This CDR3 spans 18 amino acids.

The chain couples TRBV5-1 to TRBJ2-7, with TRBD1 matching over 7 bases. Germline-derived CDR1 and CDR2 are SGHRS and YFSETQ. The V segment lost 4 bases and the J segment 2 bases; nucleotides outside the gene matches: 12. The CDR3 has 16 residues. This CDR3 is CASSGRTGAKTYEQYF. The CDR3 nucleotides read TGCGCCAGCAGCGGCCGAACAGGGGCTAAGACCTACGAGCAGTACTTC.

This rearrangement joins TRBV5-5 to TRBJ2-7; possibly TRBD1 for D (5 bases). CDR1 and CDR2 from the germline V gene are SGHKS and YYEKEE (reference sequence). The CDR3 totals 14 residues. The V end was cut by 0 bases, the J end by 6 bases, with 13 bases between. CDR3 coding DNA: TGTGCCAGCAGCTTGGAGGGTGGGGCCCTCGAGCAGTACTTC. This translates into CASSLEGGALEQYF.

The J gene is TRBJ1-1, the V gene TRBV29-1; D unclear. Germline V lookup: CDR1 SQVTM, CDR2 ANQGSEA. The CDR3 totals 13 residues. Trimming pared 5 bases from V and 7 bases from J, leaving 17 bases between. This chain's CDR3 is CSVTTRVLGEAFF. Written as DNA, the CDR3 is TGCAGCGTTACGACAAGAGTTCTTGGTGAAGCTTTCTTT.

The J gene is TRBJ2-1, the V gene TRBV6-6; tentative D call: TRBD1 (6 bases). This CDR3 has 12 amino acids. CDR1 is MNHNY and CDR2 is SVGAGI in the germline V gene (reference sequence). The ends were cut back, 5 bases at V and 7 bases at J, with 9 bases in the middle. CDR3 DNA: TGTGCCAGCAGTCCCACAGGGAATGAGCAGTTCTTC. Protein: CASSPTGNEQFF.

V is TRBV9 and J is TRBJ1-4; TRBD1 might be the D (5 bases). Germline V gives CDR1 SGDLS, CDR2 YYNGEE. This CDR3 has 16 amino acids. V gave up 1 base and J gave up 5 bases, with 15 bases separating them. The CDR3 reads CASSVNPTVGNEKLFF. The CDR3 DNA reads TGTGCCAGCAGCGTAAACCCGACAGTAGGAAATGAAAAACTGTTTTTT.

In DNA, the CDR3 is TGTGCCAGCAGACACAGGTACAATGAGCAGTTCTTC. Translated: CASRHRYNEQFF. The chain carries TRBV5-6 and TRBJ2-1; maybe TRBD1 (5 bases). The V gene lost 5 bases and the J gene lost 4 bases, with 7 bases spanning the gap. The length of the CDR3 is 12 residues. CDR1 and CDR2 (germline): SGHDT, YYEEEE.

The V gene is TRBV30, the J gene TRBJ1-5, with D tentatively TRBD1 (6 bases). The CDR3 runs to 13 residues. V was shortened by 1 base and J by 2 bases, with 6 bases between the two germline ends. Germline CDR1 and CDR2: GTSNPN and SVGIG (reference sequence). CDR3 nucleotides: TGTGCCTGGAGTGGACAGGGCAATCAGCCCCAGCATTTT. It translates to CAWSGQGNQPQHF.

This clone has a handful of counts. The chain carries TRBV30 and TRBJ2-7; 10 bases line up with TRBD1. This CDR3 is 16 amino acids long. V shed 3 bases and J 1 base; nucleotides not matched to a gene: 9. Germline lookup yields CDR1 GTSNPN and CDR2 SVGIG (reference sequence). In nucleotides, the CDR3 is TGTGCCTGGAGGCCCCGGGACAGGGGCCTTTCCTACGAGCAGTACTTC. This encodes CAWRPRDRGLSYEQYF.